The sequence of this T cell receptor beta chain was determined in a study of shared clonotypes between healthy human individuals. Findings of the study overall: Clonotype sharing among donors, it was expected, would be affected by sequencing depth.

The CDR3 runs 14 residues. Trimming removed 4 bases from V and 3 bases from J, with 14 bases in between. Germline V CDR1 and CDR2: SGDLS, YYNGEE. This clone was seen just once. Its antigen is currently unknown. Sequencing used immunoSEQ multiplex PCR; TCRdb keeps in-frame clones, though not all of them. The sample lists over 2 million clones, around 90% seen once, with about 0.41% in the top ten. Donors, healthy HIV-negative adults, lacked recent acute infections or vaccinations. The sequence derives from a man younger than 35 in good health. Some clones in this sample may be carry-over from other donors' samples. The chain carries TRBV9 and TRBJ2-7; maybe TRBD1 (5 bases). The sample consisted of naive CD4+ T cells from PBMCs. Regarding subset: CD45RA+ positively selected. The CDR3 loop is CASSKLGVNYEQYF. CDR3 in DNA: TGTGCCAGCAGCAAGTTAGGGGTTAACTACGAGCAGTACTTC.